The clone carrying this TCR beta chain was recorded at least ten times. Antigen specificity is unknown. This sample stems from a study of T cells in Graves' hyperthyroidism and ophthalmopathy. At the level of the study: At initial diagnosis, before any treatment had begun, peripheral blood was obtained.

The CDR3 contains 15 residues. V lost 6 bases, J lost 6 bases, and 9 bases stayed unmatched. CDR1 SNHLY and CDR2 FYNNEI come from the germline V gene. RNA transcripts yielded amplified TCR beta CDR3 regions. Using the HTBI primer set, a first-round RT-PCR was run on the TCR CDR3. TCRdb processed the multiplex PCR reads anew with MiXCR; each CDR3 protein has one entry. The table lists hundreds of thousands of distinct CDR3 sequences, over 15% of them singletons. Study-wide results and caveats: Most clonotypes expanded in thyroid above 0.001 were likewise present in blood.

The sample comprised blood. This receptor was taken from a woman under 30 with Graves' hyperthyroidism. V gene TRBV2 combines with J gene TRBJ2-1; 9 bases are shared with TRBD1. The CDR3 here is CASSADRGLANEQFF. The CDR3 nucleotides are TGTGCCAGCAGCGCGGACAGGGGTCTGGCCAATGAGCAGTTCTTC.